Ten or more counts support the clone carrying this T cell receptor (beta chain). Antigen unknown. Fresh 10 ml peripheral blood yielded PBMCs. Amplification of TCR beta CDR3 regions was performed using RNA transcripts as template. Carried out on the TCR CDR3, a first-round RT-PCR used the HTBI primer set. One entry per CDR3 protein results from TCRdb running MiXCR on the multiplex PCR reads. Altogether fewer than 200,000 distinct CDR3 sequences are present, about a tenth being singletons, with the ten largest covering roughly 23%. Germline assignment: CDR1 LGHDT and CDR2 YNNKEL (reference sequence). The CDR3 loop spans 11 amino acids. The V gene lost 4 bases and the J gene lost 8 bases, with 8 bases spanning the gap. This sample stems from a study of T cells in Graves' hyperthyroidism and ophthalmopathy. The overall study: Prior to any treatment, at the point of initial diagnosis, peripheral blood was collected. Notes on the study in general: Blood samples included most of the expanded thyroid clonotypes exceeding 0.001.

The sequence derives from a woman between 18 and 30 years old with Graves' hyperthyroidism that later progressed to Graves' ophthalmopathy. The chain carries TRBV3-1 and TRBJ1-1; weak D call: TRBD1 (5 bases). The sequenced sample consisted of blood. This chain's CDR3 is CASSLRQEAFF. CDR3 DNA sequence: TGTGCCAGCAGCCTACGACAGGAAGCTTTCTTT.